This T cell receptor beta chain was retrieved from a study of T cell changes during pregnancy in multiple sclerosis. Germline CDR1 MNHEY, CDR2 SVGAGI. Trimming cost V 6 bases and J 0 bases, with 11 bases left between them. CDR3 length: 15 residues. Assay: immunoSEQ multiplex PCR; the TCRdb copy retains only in-frame clones and omits some. Of about 93,000 clones in the sample, approximately 92% are singletons; the top ten hold just over 2%. The sequence came from a female donor with multiple sclerosis, enrolled in a pregnancy study. The chain combines TRBV6-5 with TRBJ1-4, with D tentatively TRBD1 (6 bases). Sequencing used peripheral blood, obtained after pregnancy. Here the CDR3 reads CASSRGTATNEKLFF. CDR3 DNA sequence: TGTGCCAGCAGCAGGGGAACTGCAACTAATGAAAAACTGTTTTTT.